This note documents a single TCR beta chain sequence. This entry belongs to a study of beta chain features in type 1 diabetes. Expressed TCRB transcripts were sequenced, since all the RNA that had been isolated was reverse transcribed. Approximately 3.9 million reads per sample were averaged for naive, central memory and regulatory samples. Measured with immunoSEQ multiplex PCR; TCRdb has only the in-frame clones, and not every one. The sample includes under 950,000 clones, 17% of them seen just once. A heparinised blood draw that averaged about 116 mL was obtained once from each donor. Central memory, naive, regulatory and stem cell-like memory CD4+ cells were sorted by CD45RO/CCR7/CD25/CD127/CD95/CD27. The CDR3 covers 17 residues. V shed 5 bases and J 5 bases; nucleotides not matched to a gene: 13. Germline CDR1 and CDR2: SGHTA and FQGTGA.

The source material was naive CD4+ T cells from blood. The gene calls are TRBV7-3 and TRBJ2-2, with 8 bases identical to TRBD1. This TCR was recovered from a woman aged 18-35 years in good health. This CDR3 reads CASSHNPGQGRTGELFF. The CDR3 DNA follows: TGTGCCAGCAGCCACAACCCCGGACAGGGAAGAACCGGGGAGCTGTTTTTT.